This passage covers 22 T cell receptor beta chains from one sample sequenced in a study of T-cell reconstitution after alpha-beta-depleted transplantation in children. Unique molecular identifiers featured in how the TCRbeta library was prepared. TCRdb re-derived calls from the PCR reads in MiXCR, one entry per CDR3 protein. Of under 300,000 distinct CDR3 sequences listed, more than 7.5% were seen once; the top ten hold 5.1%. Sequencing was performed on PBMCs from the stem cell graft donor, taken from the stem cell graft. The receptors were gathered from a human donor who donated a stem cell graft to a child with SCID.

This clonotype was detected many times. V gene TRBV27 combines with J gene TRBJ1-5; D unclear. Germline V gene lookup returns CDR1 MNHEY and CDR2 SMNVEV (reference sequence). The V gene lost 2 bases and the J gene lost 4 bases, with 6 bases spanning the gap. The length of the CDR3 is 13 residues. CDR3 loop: CASSLLVNQPQHF. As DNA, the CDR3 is TGTGCCAGCAGTTTACTCGTAAATCAGCCCCAGCATTTT.

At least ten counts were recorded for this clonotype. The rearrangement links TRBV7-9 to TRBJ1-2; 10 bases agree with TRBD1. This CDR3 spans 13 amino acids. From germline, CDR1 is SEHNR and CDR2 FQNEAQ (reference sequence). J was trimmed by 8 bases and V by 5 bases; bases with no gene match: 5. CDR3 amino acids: CASSRDRGLGYTF. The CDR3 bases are TGTGCCAGCAGCCGTGACAGGGGGCTCGGCTACACCTTC.

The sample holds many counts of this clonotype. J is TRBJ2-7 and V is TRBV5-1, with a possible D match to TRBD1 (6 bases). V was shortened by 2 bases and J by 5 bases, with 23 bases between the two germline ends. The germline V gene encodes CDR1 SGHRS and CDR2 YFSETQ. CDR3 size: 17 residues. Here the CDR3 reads CASSFVPRRGQGNEQYF. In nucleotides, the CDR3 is TGCGCCAGCAGCTTTGTACCCCGTCGTGGCCAGGGGAACGAGCAGTACTTC.

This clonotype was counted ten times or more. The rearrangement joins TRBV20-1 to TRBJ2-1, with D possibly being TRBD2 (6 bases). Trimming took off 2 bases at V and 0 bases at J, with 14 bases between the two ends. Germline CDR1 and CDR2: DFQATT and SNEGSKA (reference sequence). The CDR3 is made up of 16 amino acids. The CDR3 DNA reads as TGCAGTGCTAGAACCCGGGACTCCGCCTCCTACAATGAGCAGTTCTTC. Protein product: CSARTRDSASYNEQFF.

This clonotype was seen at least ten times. The CDR3 coding sequence is TGTGCCAGCAGTGATATAGTCTTGGGTATCACAGATACGCAGTATTTT. It specifies CASSDIVLGITDTQYF. The rearrangement joins TRBV2 to TRBJ2-3, with D hard to call. Trimming took 3 bases from V and 2 from J, leaving 15 bases between them. The V gene's germline CDR1 is SNHLY and CDR2 FYNNEI. The CDR3 contains 16 residues.

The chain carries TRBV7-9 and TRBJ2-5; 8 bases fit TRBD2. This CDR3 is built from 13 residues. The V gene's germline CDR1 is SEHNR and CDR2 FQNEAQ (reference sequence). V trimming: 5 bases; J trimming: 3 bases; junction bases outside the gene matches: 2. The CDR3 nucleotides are TGTGCCAGCAGCCTTAGCGGGGAAGAGACCCAGTACTTC. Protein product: CASSLSGEETQYF.

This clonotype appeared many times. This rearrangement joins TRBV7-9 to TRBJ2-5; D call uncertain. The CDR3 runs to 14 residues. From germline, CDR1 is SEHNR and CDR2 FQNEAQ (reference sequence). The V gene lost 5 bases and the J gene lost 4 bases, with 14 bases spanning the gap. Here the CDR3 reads CASSPRTVLETQYF. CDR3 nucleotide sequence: TGTGCCAGCAGCCCCCGGACCGTATTAGAGACCCAGTACTTC.

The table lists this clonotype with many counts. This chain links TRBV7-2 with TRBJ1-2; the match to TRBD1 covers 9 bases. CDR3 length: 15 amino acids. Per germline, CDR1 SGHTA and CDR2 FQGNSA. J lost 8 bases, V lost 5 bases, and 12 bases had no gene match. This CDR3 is CASSPSRDRVGGYTF. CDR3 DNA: TGTGCCAGCAGCCCGTCCCGGGACAGGGTCGGGGGCTACACCTTC.

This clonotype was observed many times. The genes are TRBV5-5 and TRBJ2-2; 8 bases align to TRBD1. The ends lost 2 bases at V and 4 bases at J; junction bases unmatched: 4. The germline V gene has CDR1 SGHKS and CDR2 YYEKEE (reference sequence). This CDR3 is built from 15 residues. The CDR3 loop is CASSFGTGSTGELFF. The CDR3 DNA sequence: TGTGCCAGCAGCTTCGGGACAGGAAGCACCGGGGAGCTGTTTTTT.

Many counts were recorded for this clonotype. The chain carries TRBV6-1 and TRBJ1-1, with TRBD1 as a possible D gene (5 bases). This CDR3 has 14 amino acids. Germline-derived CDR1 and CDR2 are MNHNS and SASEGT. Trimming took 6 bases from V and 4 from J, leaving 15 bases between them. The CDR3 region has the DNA TGTGCCAGCAGCAGATTGAGTGGGGGCACTGAAGCTTTCTTT. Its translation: CASSRLSGGTEAFF.

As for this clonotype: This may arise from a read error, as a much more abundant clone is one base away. CDR3 protein: CASSPRTGWHEAFF. In DNA, the CDR3 is TGTGCCAGCTCACCACGGACAGGGTGGCATGAAGCTTTCTTT. The chain uses TRBV18 and TRBJ1-1, with TRBD1 matching 8 bases. Germline CDR1 reads KGHSH; CDR2 reads LQKENI. The J segment lost 7 bases and the V segment lost 1 base, leaving 5 bases of the junction unmatched. This CDR3 has 14 amino acids. Drawing the rest from reference TRBV18 and TRBJ1-1, the complete variable domain is NAGVMQNPRHLVRRRGQEARLRCSPMKGHSHVYWYRQLPEEGLKFMVYLQKENIIDESGMPKERFSAEFPKEGPSILRIQQVVRGDSAAYFCASSPRTGWHEAFFGQGTRLTVV.

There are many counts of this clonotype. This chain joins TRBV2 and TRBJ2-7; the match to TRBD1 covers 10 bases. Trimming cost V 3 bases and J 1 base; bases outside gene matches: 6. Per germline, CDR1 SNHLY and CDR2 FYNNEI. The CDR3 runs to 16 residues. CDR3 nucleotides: TGTGCCAGCAGTGATAGGGGACAGGGGTTGTCCTACGAGCAGTACTTC. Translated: CASSDRGQGLSYEQYF.

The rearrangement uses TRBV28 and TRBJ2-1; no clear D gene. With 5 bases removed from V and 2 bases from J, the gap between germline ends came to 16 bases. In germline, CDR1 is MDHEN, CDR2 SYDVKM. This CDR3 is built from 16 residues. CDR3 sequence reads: CASSREGSRAYNEQFF. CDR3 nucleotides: TGTGCCAGCAGTAGGGAAGGGTCTCGAGCCTACAATGAGCAGTTCTTC.

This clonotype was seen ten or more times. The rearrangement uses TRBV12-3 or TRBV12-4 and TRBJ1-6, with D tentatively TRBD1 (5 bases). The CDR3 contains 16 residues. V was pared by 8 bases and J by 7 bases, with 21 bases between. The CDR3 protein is CASSSQGSLGNSPLHF. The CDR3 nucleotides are TGTGCCAGCTCCTCGCAGGGATCCCTCGGGAATTCACCCCTCCACTTT.

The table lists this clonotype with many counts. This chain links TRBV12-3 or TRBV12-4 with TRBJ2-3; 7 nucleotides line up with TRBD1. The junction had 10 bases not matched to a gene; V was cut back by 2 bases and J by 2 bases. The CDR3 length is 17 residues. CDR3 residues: CASSLQRGRVITDTQYF. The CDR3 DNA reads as TGTGCCAGCAGTTTACAGAGGGGGCGCGTAATCACAGATACGCAGTATTTT.

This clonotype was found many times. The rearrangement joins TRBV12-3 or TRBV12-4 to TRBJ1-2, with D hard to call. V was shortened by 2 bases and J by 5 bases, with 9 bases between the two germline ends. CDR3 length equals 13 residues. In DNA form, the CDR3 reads TGTGCCAGCAGTTTAAACCGATTATATGGCTACACCTTC. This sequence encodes CASSLNRLYGYTF.

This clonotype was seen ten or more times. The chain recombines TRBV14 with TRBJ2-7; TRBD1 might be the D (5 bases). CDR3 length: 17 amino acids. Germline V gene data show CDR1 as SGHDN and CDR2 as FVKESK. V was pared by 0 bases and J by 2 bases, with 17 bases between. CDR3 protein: CASSQDTDRDPTYEQYF. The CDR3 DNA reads TGTGCCAGCAGCCAAGATACTGACAGAGACCCTACCTACGAGCAGTACTTC.

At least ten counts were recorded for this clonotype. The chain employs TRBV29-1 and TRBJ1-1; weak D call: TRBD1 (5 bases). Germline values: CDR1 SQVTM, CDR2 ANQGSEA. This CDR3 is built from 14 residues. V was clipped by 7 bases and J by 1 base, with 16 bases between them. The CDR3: CSAQIWGGNTEAFF. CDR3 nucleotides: TGCAGCGCCCAAATTTGGGGGGGGAACACTGAAGCTTTCTTT.

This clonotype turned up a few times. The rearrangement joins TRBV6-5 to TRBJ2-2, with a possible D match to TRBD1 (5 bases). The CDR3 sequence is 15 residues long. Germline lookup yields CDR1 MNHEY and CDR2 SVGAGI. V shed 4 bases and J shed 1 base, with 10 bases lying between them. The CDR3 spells CASSSTGQNTGELFF. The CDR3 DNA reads TGTGCCAGCAGTTCAACCGGACAGAACACCGGGGAGCTGTTTTTT.

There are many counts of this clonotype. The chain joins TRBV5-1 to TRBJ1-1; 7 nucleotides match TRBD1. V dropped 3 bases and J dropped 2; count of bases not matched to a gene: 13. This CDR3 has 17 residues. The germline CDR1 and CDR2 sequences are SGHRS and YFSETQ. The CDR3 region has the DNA TGCGCCAGCAGCTCAAGGACAGGATGGGGAAAAAACACTGAAGCTTTCTTT. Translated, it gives CASSSRTGWGKNTEAFF.

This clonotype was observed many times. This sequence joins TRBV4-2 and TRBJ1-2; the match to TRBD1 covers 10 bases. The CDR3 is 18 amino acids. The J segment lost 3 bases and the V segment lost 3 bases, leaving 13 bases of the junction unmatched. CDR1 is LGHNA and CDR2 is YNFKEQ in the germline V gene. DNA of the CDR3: TGTGCCAGCAGCCACCCTGGGACAGGGGAAGAACTGGACTATGGCTACACCTTC. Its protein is CASSHPGTGEELDYGYTF.

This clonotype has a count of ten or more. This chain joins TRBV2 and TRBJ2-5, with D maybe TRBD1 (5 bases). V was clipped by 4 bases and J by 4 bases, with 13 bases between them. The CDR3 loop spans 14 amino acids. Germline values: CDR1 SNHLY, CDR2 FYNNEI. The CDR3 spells CASSVTPGSETQYF. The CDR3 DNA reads TGTGCCAGCAGTGTGACCCCAGGGTCAGAGACCCAGTACTTC.